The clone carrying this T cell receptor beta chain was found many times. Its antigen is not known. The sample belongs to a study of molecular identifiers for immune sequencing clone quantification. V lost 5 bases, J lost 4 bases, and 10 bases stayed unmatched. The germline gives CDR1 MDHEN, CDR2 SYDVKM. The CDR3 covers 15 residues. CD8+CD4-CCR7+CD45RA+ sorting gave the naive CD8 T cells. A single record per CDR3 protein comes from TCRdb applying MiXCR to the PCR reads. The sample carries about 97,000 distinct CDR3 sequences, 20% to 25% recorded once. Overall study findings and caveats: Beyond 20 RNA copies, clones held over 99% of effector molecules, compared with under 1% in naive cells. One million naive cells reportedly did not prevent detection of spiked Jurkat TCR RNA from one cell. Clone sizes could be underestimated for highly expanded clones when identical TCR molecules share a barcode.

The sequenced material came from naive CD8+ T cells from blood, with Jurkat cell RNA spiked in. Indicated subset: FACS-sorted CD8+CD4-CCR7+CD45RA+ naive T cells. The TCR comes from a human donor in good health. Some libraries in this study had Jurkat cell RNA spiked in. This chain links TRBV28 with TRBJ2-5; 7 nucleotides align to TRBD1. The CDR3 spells CASSPTGKDGETQYF. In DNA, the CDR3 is TGTGCCAGCAGTCCGACAGGGAAGGATGGAGAGACCCAGTACTTC.